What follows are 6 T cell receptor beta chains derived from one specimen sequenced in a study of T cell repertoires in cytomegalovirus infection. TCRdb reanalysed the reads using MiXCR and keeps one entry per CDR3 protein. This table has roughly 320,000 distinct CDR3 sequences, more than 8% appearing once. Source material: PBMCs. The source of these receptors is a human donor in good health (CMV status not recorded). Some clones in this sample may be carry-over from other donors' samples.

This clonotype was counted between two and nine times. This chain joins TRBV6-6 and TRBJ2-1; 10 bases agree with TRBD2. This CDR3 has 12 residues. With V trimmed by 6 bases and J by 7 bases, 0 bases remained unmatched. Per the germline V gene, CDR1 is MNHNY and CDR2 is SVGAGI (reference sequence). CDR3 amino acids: CASRGLANEQFF. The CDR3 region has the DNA TGTGCCAGCAGGGGACTAGCGAATGAGCAGTTCTTC.

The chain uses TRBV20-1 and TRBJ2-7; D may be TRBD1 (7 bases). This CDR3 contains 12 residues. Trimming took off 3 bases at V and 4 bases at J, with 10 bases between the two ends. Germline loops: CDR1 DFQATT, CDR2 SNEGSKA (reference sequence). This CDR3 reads CSARGGQYEQYF. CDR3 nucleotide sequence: TGCAGTGCTAGGGGGGGACAGTACGAGCAGTACTTC.

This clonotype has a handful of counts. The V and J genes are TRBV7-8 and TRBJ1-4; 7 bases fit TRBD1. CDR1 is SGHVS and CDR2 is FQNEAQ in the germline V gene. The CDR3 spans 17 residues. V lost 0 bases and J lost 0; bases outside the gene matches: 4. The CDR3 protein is CASSLANRGATNEKLFF. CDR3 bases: TGTGCCAGCAGCTTAGCGAACAGGGGTGCAACTAATGAAAAACTGTTTTTT.

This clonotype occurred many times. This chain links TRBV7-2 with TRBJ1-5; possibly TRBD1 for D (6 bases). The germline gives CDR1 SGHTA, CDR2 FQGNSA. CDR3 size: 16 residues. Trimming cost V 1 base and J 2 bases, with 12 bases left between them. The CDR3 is CASSLGGAKGNQPQHF. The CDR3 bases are TGTGCCAGCAGCTTAGGGGGGGCGAAAGGCAATCAGCCCCAGCATTTT.

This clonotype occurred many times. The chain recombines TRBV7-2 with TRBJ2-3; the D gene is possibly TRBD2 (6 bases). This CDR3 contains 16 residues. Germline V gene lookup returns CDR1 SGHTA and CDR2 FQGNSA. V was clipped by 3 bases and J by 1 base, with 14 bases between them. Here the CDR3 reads CASSFHGSTRTDTQYF. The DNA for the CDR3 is TGTGCCAGCAGCTTCCACGGGAGTACGCGCACAGATACGCAGTATTTT.

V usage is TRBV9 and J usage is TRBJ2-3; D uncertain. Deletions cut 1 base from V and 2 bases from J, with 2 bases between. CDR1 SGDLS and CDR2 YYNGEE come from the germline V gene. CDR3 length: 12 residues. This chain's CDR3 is CASSVPTDTQYF. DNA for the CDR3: TGTGCCAGCAGCGTACCCACAGATACGCAGTATTTT.